The source of this T cell receptor beta chain is a study of OX40 agonist ivuxolimab in advanced cancers. About the study: The study gave patients intravenous ivuxolimab at 0.01 to 10 mg/kg every 2 weeks. Earlier treatment with anti-PD-1, anti-PD-L1 or anti-CTLA-4 was permitted, and roughly 42% had received some. Study-wide points: Expanded clones were, on average, more numerous in CD8+ T cells than in CD4+.

On this clone itself: Its antigen remains unknown.

Germline trimming cut 5 bases from V and 3 bases from J; bases unmatched to any gene: 4. The germline gives CDR1 MDHEN, CDR2 SYDVKM. The CDR3 spans 13 residues. Sequencing was performed with immunoSEQ multiplex PCR; in TCRdb, only in-frame clones are kept and a portion is missing. Altogether about 59,000 clones are present, approximately 89% being singletons, with the ten largest covering roughly 5.2%. V usage is TRBV28 and J usage is TRBJ2-7; 7 positions match TRBD1. The TCR originated in an adult with an advanced solid tumor such as melanoma, head and neck, liver or kidney cancer. Sequenced here: CD4+ or CD8+ T cells sorted from blood, sampled in a trial of the OX40 agonist ivuxolimab. DNA for the CDR3: TGTGCCAGCAGTATCCGACAGGGCTACGAGCAGTACTTC. It codes for CASSIRQGYEQYF.